One TCR beta chain is described in this entry. Antigen unknown. The data derive from a study of OX40 agonist ivuxolimab in advanced cancers. Across the study: Patients achieving partial responses numbered three: one hepatocellular carcinoma case and two cutaneous melanoma cases.

Only in-frame clones appear in the TCRdb table, and some are missing; sequencing was by immunoSEQ multiplex PCR. The sample contains fewer than 90,000 clones, roughly nine tenths of which appear only once. The study's findings and limits: Expanded clones belonging to CD8+ T cells outnumbered, on average, those of CD4+. There was clonal expansion of CD4+ and CD8+ blood T cells by week 6 at 0.1 to 3.0 mg/kg. Researchers did not determine the expanded peripheral T cells' antigen specificity.

This CDR3 has 15 amino acids. The V gene's germline CDR1 is SGHAT and CDR2 FQNNGV. After removal of 1 base from V and 4 bases from J, the junction contained 6 bases not matched to a gene. The sequencing used CD4+ or CD8+ T cells sorted from blood, collected in a trial of the OX40 agonist ivuxolimab. The chain has TRBV11-2 and TRBJ1-1, with 7 bases fitting TRBD1. The sequence derives from an adult with an advanced solid tumor such as melanoma, head and neck, liver or kidney cancer. The CDR3 loop reads CASSLGQGGGTEAFF. The CDR3 DNA is TGTGCCAGCAGCTTAGGACAGGGAGGGGGCACTGAAGCTTTCTTT. Based on the CDR3 plus reference TRBV11-2 and TRBJ1-1, the full variable domain is EAGVAQSPRYKIIEKRQSVAFWCNPISGHATLYWYQQILGQGPKLLIQFQNNGVVDDSQLPKDRFSAERLKGVDSTLKIQPAKLEDSAVYLCASSLGQGGGTEAFFGQGTRLTVV.